The clone carrying this TCR beta chain was observed a single time. Its matching antigen is unknown. CDR1 and CDR2 (germline): MDHEN, SYDVKM. V was clipped by 11 bases and J by 6 bases, with 22 bases between them. This CDR3 is 15 amino acids long. The record originates from a study of molecular identifiers for immune sequencing clone quantification. Points from the study as a whole: Over 99% of effector molecules, but under 1% in naive cells, were held by clones with more than 20 RNA copies.

Previously described methods and listed TCR primers were used for bulk TCR libraries. Using its own MiXCR run on the PCR reads, TCRdb lists one record per CDR3 protein. The sample lists a few hundred thousand distinct CDR3 sequences, 20% to 25% occurring once. The sample taken for sequencing was naive CD8+ T cells from blood, with Jurkat cell RNA spiked in. Documented subset: FACS-sorted CD8+CD4-CCR7+CD45RA+ naive T cells. The clonotype was recovered from a human donor in good health. Some libraries in this study had Jurkat cell RNA spiked in. This sequence joins TRBV28 and TRBJ2-2, with a possible D match to TRBD1 (5 bases). CDR3 nucleotides: TGTGCCGGCAATGAAGCAGGCAGGGCTTCCGGGGAGCTGTTTTTT. It encodes CAGNEAGRASGELFF.